This entry features one TCR beta chain sequence. V lost 2 bases and J 4 bases, leaving 14 bases between the germline ends. The CDR3 covers 15 residues. CDR1 MNHEY and CDR2 SVGAGI come from the germline V gene. The data derive from a study of T-cell memory formation after mild COVID-19. Each CDR3 protein is one row after TCRdb ran MiXCR on the 5' RACE reads. The table has 310,000 or so distinct CDR3 sequences, approximately 15% seen once. The clonotype comes from a man aged 18 to 30 who had mild COVID-19 (a few samples of this study predate the infection). Cell type and time point are not known. The sequenced material came from PBMCs or a T cell subset sorted from them (not recorded which). The chain is built from TRBV6-5 and TRBJ1-1; D not certain. CDR3 DNA: TGTGCCAGCAGTTACACGGGCGGGTCGAGCACTGAAGCTTTCTTT. Protein: CASSYTGGSSTEAFF.